Reported below is one T cell receptor beta chain. These data belong to a study of blood T cell repertoires in COVID-19. Study-level information: T cells, B-cell-depleted T cells, or PBMCs provided the cDNA or gDNA that served as material.

Original handling: For nucleated cells, counts were estimated from reference gene primer amplification. Data came from immunoSEQ multiplex PCR; TCRdb stores just in-frame clones and leaves some out. The V and J calls and clone size are taken from that table; D and trimming were inferred from the DNA. In the table there are about 150,000 clones, just under 85% of which are singletons. The germline V and J ends were trimmed by 2 bases and 5 bases, with 8 bases remaining between them. This CDR3 has 13 amino acids. CDR1 is SNHLY, CDR2 FYNNEI, per germline. Sequencing used peripheral blood. The genes are TRBV2 and TRBJ2-3; unclear D gene. The clonotype comes from a woman aged 55-70 years with acute or convalescent COVID-19. Written as DNA, the CDR3 is TGTGCCAGCAGTGAATACGGTCGAGATACGCAGTATTTT. Translation gives CASSEYGRDTQYF. The variable domain in full, with the rest retrieved from reference TRBV2 and TRBJ2-3, is EPEVTQTPSHQVTQMGQEVILRCVPISNHLYFYWYRQILGQKVEFLVSFYNNEISEKSEIFDDQFSVERPDGSNFTLKIRSTKLEDSAMYFCASSEYGRDTQYFGPGTRLTVL.